One and the same sample provided the 31 T cell receptor beta chains below, sequenced in a study of OX40 agonist ivuxolimab in advanced cancers. Measured with immunoSEQ multiplex PCR; TCRdb has only the in-frame clones, and not every one. Altogether more than 9,000 clones are present, around 78% being singletons, with the ten largest covering 15% to 20%. Sequenced here: CD4+ or CD8+ T cells sorted from blood, sampled in a trial of the OX40 agonist ivuxolimab. These receptors were obtained from an adult with an advanced solid tumor such as melanoma, head and neck, liver or kidney cancer.

The V and J genes are TRBV6-1 and TRBJ2-3; 9 bases line up with TRBD2. This CDR3 comprises 17 residues. Germline V CDR1 and CDR2: MNHNS, SASEGT. J lost 2 bases, V lost 1 base, and 7 bases had no gene match. This CDR3 reads CASSEEAGGGNTDTQYF. The CDR3 DNA is TGTGCCAGCAGTGAAGAGGCGGGAGGGGGGAACACAGATACGCAGTATTTT.

The chain combines TRBV6-4 with TRBJ2-7; perhaps TRBD1 as D (5 bases). Germline V gene data show CDR1 as MRHNA and CDR2 as SNTAGT. Trimming cost V 3 bases and J 5 bases, with 14 bases left between them. The CDR3 totals 14 residues. The CDR3 loop is CASSEGQGNHEQYF. The CDR3 DNA sequence: TGTGCCAGCAGTGAAGGGCAGGGTAATCACGAGCAGTACTTC.

This clone is medium-sized within its sample. As DNA, the CDR3 is TGTGCCAGCAGCTTAGTGGGCGGGGGGGAATGGTCCTACAATGAGCAGTTCTTC. Translation: CASSLVGGGEWSYNEQFF. V and J are TRBV7-6 and TRBJ2-1; 9 nucleotides align to TRBD2. Trimming at V came to 1 base and at J to 1 base, leaving 8 bases not matched to a gene. The CDR3 contains 18 residues. Germline values: CDR1 SGHVS, CDR2 FNYEAQ.

J is TRBJ2-7 and V is TRBV7-9; the match to TRBD2 covers 7 bases. V was clipped by 1 base and J by 3 bases; unmatched bases: 3. The CDR3 is 14 residues long. Germline V lookup: CDR1 SEHNR, CDR2 FQNEAQ (reference sequence). The CDR3 nucleotides read TGTGCCAGCAGCTTAGGGGGACTAAACTACGAGCAGTACTTC. Protein: CASSLGGLNYEQYF. The full variable domain, rest sourced from reference TRBV7-9 and TRBJ2-7, is DTGVSQNPRHKITKRGQNVTFRCDPISEHNRLYWYRQTLGQGPEFLTYFQNEAQLEKSRLLSDRFSAERPKGSFSTLEIQRTEQGDSAMYLCASSLGGLNYEQYFGPGTRLTVT.

This clone was seen just once. The V and J genes are TRBV10-2 and TRBJ2-7; perhaps TRBD1 as D (6 bases). V was cut by 4 bases and J by 2 bases, with 12 bases left in between. This CDR3 contains 14 residues. Germline CDR1 reads WSHSY; CDR2 reads SAAADI. The CDR3 protein is CASSGDRKTYEQYF. The CDR3 nucleotides read TGCGCCAGCAGTGGCGACAGGAAGACCTACGAGCAGTACTTC.

The chain employs TRBV5-6 and TRBJ2-7; TRBD2 agrees at 9 bases. Trimming at V came to 0 bases and at J to 3 bases, leaving 4 bases not matched to a gene. Germline V lookup: CDR1 SGHDT, CDR2 YYEEEE. This CDR3 is 15 amino acids long. CDR3 region: CASSLGLAEDYEQYF. The CDR3 nucleotides read TGTGCCAGCAGCTTGGGACTAGCGGAGGACTACGAGCAGTACTTC.

The chain recombines TRBV6-9 with TRBJ1-5; TRBD1 aligns across 8 bases. The CDR3 length is 16 residues. V was clipped by 3 bases and J by 1 base; unmatched bases: 5. Germline loops: CDR1 MNHGY, CDR2 SVAAGI. CDR3 in amino acids: CASSYSGQGSNQPQHF. The CDR3, as DNA: TGTGCCAGCAGTTACTCAGGACAGGGCAGCAATCAGCCCCAGCATTTT.

This clone was seen only a few times. This rearrangement joins TRBV27 to TRBJ1-2; TRBD1 matches at 10 bases. Germline CDR1 and CDR2: MNHEY and SMNVEV (reference sequence). The CDR3 covers 13 residues. V shed 4 bases, J shed 8 bases, and the junction held 4 bases outside the gene matches. The CDR3, as DNA: TGTGCCAGCAGTTGGGACAGGGGAGGGGGCTACACCTTC. Its translation: CASSWDRGGGYTF.

The rearrangement links TRBV7-8 to TRBJ1-5; TRBD1 matches 8 bases. CDR1 is SGHVS, CDR2 FQNEAQ, per germline. The CDR3 totals 19 residues. V lost 2 bases and J lost 3; bases outside the gene matches: 15. CDR3: CASSLRQGQARGDNQPQHF. The CDR3 DNA is TGTGCCAGCAGCTTAAGGCAGGGACAGGCTCGGGGAGACAATCAGCCCCAGCATTTT.

The gene calls are TRBV7-9 and TRBJ2-5; D remains ambiguous. The CDR3 has 15 amino acids. Deletions cut 0 bases from V and 2 bases from J, with 10 bases between. Germline CDR1 reads SEHNR; CDR2 reads FQNEAQ (reference sequence). The chain's CDR3 is CASSLADGAQETQYF. In nucleotides, the CDR3 is TGTGCCAGCAGCTTAGCGGACGGAGCGCAAGAGACCCAGTACTTC.

This sequence joins TRBV25-1 and TRBJ2-7; possibly TRBD1 or TRBD2 for D (6 bases each). CDR3 length: 14 residues. The V end lost 0 bases, the J end lost 5 bases, and 11 bases lay between the germline ends. Germline V lookup: CDR1 MGHDK, CDR2 SYGVNS. Written as DNA, the CDR3 is TGTGCCAGCAGTGAATACGCCGGGGGCCACGAGCAGTACTTC. Its translation is CASSEYAGGHEQYF.

The CDR3 nucleotides are TGTGCCTGGAGTTTTGGAGGGGGGCAGTTCTTC. Encoded protein: CAWSFGGGQFF. This rearrangement joins TRBV30 to TRBJ2-1; the D gene could be TRBD1 or TRBD2 (6 bases each). Per germline, CDR1 GTSNPN and CDR2 SVGIG (reference sequence). The length of the CDR3 is 11 residues. With 2 bases removed from V and 12 bases from J, the gap between germline ends came to 11 bases.

This clone has only one observation. The rearrangement joins TRBV10-3 to TRBJ2-7, with D unresolved. V lost 8 bases and J lost 4, with 12 bases in between. Germline CDR1 reads ENHRY; CDR2 reads SYGVKD. The CDR3 sequence is 12 residues long. This chain's CDR3 is CAILGLGYEQYF. In DNA form, the CDR3 reads TGTGCCATCCTTGGTTTAGGGTACGAGCAGTACTTC.

The rearrangement joins TRBV9 to TRBJ2-7, with 12 bases aligning to TRBD1. CDR3 length equals 14 residues. V dropped 4 bases and J dropped 4; count of bases not matched to a gene: 3. Germline CDR1 SGDLS, CDR2 YYNGEE. The chain's CDR3 is CASSPGQGAYEQYF. The CDR3 nucleotides are TGTGCCAGCAGCCCGGGACAGGGGGCGTACGAGCAGTACTTC.

This clone showed up just a few times. The V gene is TRBV9, the J gene TRBJ1-3; TRBD1 might be the D (6 bases). This CDR3 has 16 amino acids. Between the trimmed V and J ends, which lost 0 bases and 0 bases, there was a span of 10 bases. Germline V CDR1 and CDR2: SGDLS, YYNGEE. The CDR3 sequence is CASSVEDSFSGNTIYF. DNA of the CDR3: TGTGCCAGCAGCGTAGAGGACAGTTTCTCTGGAAACACCATATATTTT. Full variable domain (rest looked up from reference TRBV9 and TRBJ1-3): DSGVTQTPKHLITATGQRVTLRCSPRSGDLSVYWYQQSLDQGLQFLIQYYNGEERAKGNILERFSAQQFPDLHSELNLSSLELGDSALYFCASSVEDSFSGNTIYFGEGSWLTVV.

The chain uses TRBV4-1 and TRBJ2-3, with TRBD2 matching 9 bases. The CDR3 contains 15 residues. From germline, CDR1 is MGHRA and CDR2 YSYEKL. The ends lost 4 bases at V and 2 bases at J; junction bases unmatched: 4. CDR3 in DNA: TGCGCCAGCAGCCCCCTAGCGGGACCCACAGATACGCAGTATTTT. It encodes CASSPLAGPTDTQYF.

This clone has a handful of counts. The chain recombines TRBV30 with TRBJ1-1; D is undetermined. In germline, CDR1 is GTSNPN, CDR2 SVGIG (reference sequence). The CDR3 is 15 amino acids. V shed 3 bases and J shed 6 bases, with 20 bases lying between them. CDR3 in DNA: TGTGCCTGGAGCGTGCTCGGGAGCGGCGGGGCTGAAGCTTTCTTT. Protein product: CAWSVLGSGGAEAFF.

This clone is labeled medium-sized. This chain links TRBV7-6 with TRBJ2-7; TRBD1 aligns across 9 bases. Unmatched junction bases numbered 7, after V lost 4 bases and J lost 3 bases. Germline-derived CDR1 and CDR2 are SGHVS and FNYEAQ. The CDR3 totals 15 residues. The DNA for the CDR3 is TGTGCCAGCAGCTCACCCGGGACAGGGAACTACGAGCAGTACTTC. It specifies CASSSPGTGNYEQYF.

As concerns this clone: Other DNA sequences in the same sample also yield this CDR3. This chain joins TRBV27 and TRBJ1-1; 10 bases match TRBD1. V gave up 2 bases and J gave up 4 bases; unmatched junction bases: 1. Germline assignment: CDR1 MNHEY and CDR2 SMNVEV (reference sequence). The CDR3 contains 14 residues. In nucleotides, the CDR3 is TGTGCCAGCAGTTTAGACAGGGGGCTCACTGAAGCTTTCTTT. Its translation is CASSLDRGLTEAFF.

The chain employs TRBV18 and TRBJ2-1, with D uncertain. Germline-derived CDR1 and CDR2 are KGHSH and LQKENI. Trimming took 2 bases from V and 6 from J, leaving 5 bases between them. The length of the CDR3 is 12 residues. CDR3 in amino acids: CASSPDTNEQFF. DNA for the CDR3: TGTGCCAGCTCACCAGACACCAATGAGCAGTTCTTC.

The rearrangement links TRBV10-3 to TRBJ2-7; TRBD2 matches 10 bases. V lost 0 bases and J lost 6; bases outside the gene matches: 5. The CDR3 loop spans 15 amino acids. Germline CDR1 and CDR2: ENHRY and SYGVKD. CDR3 sequence reads: CAISESQREGLEQYF. CDR3 nucleotides: TGTGCCATCAGTGAGTCTCAGCGGGAGGGCCTCGAGCAGTACTTC.

V usage is TRBV5-1 and J usage is TRBJ2-7, with D unclear. V lost 0 bases to trimming and J lost 2 bases, with 6 bases between them. CDR1 is SGHRS, CDR2 YFSETQ, per germline. CDR3 length: 13 residues. The CDR3 DNA reads TGCGCCAGCAGCTTGGCCGGCACCTACGAGCAGTACTTC. Translated: CASSLAGTYEQYF.

In its sample, this clone was seen a few times. The same CDR3 is also encoded by other DNA sequences in this sample. The V gene is TRBV18, the J gene TRBJ2-7, with 7 positions matching TRBD1. V dropped 1 base and J dropped 2; count of bases not matched to a gene: 5. Germline CDR1 and CDR2: KGHSH and LQKENI. The CDR3 runs to 15 residues. This CDR3 reads CASSPRQGGPYEQYF. For the CDR3, the DNA is TGTGCCAGCTCACCACGACAGGGTGGGCCCTACGAGCAGTACTTC.

The gene calls are TRBV18 and TRBJ2-2, with D perhaps TRBD1 or TRBD2 (5 bases each). With 0 bases removed from V and 6 bases from J, the gap between germline ends came to 11 bases. CDR1 and CDR2 from the germline V gene are KGHSH and LQKENI. The CDR3 is 15 amino acids. The CDR3 bases are TGTGCCAGCTCACCACCAGGGGACGGCCCCGGGGAGCTGTTTTTT. It translates to CASSPPGDGPGELFF. The variable domain in full, with the rest retrieved from reference TRBV18 and TRBJ2-2, is NAGVMQNPRHLVRRRGQEARLRCSPMKGHSHVYWYRQLPEEGLKFMVYLQKENIIDESGMPKERFSAEFPKEGPSILRIQQVVRGDSAAYFCASSPPGDGPGELFFGEGSRLTVL.

This clone has a handful of counts. The V call is TRBV2, the J call TRBJ2-7, with D unresolved. V lost 3 bases to trimming and J lost 6 bases, with 3 bases between them. Germline loops: CDR1 SNHLY, CDR2 FYNNEI. The CDR3 runs 10 residues. The CDR3 DNA is TGTGCCAGCAGTGAGAGCGAGCAGTACTTC. This translates into CASSESEQYF.

This chain uses TRBV23-1 with TRBJ2-3, with D perhaps TRBD1 or TRBD2 (5 bases each). TRBV23-1 is an ORF, and what it does is uncertain. Trimming stripped 4 bases from V and 6 bases from J, with 8 bases between. The CDR3 contains 12 residues. In DNA form, the CDR3 reads TGCGCCAGCAGTCGAGAGGGGGATACGCAGTATTTT. It encodes CASSREGDTQYF.

The rearrangement uses TRBV7-3 and TRBJ1-6; the D gene is possibly TRBD1 (5 bases). Germline-derived CDR1 and CDR2 are SGHTA and FQGTGA. The V gene lost 5 bases and the J gene lost 5 bases, with 10 bases spanning the gap. The CDR3 sequence is 14 residues long. The CDR3 protein is CASSMGLHNSPLHF. The CDR3 DNA is TGTGCCAGCAGCATGGGACTCCATAATTCACCCCTCCACTTT.

V and J are TRBV4-1 and TRBJ2-5; D is ambiguous. Germline V gives CDR1 MGHRA, CDR2 YSYEKL. Trimming removed 4 bases from V and 2 bases from J, with 14 bases in between. This CDR3 spans 15 amino acids. The CDR3 coding sequence is TGCGCCAGCAGCCCCTTTGAAGTCGTTCAAGAGACCCAGTACTTC. Translating it yields CASSPFEVVQETQYF.

The V gene is TRBV7-3, the J gene TRBJ1-1, with D uncertain. The germline V gene encodes CDR1 SGHTA and CDR2 FQGTGA. V was cut by 2 bases and J by 1 base, with 11 bases left in between. The CDR3 is made up of 15 amino acids. In DNA, the CDR3 is TGTGCCAGCAGCTTAGGTGGGAACTCGAACACTGAAGCTTTCTTT. Translated, it gives CASSLGGNSNTEAFF.

The chain couples TRBV7-9 to TRBJ1-2, with TRBD1 as a possible D gene (5 bases). V shed 5 bases and J shed 8 bases, with 27 bases lying between them. The CDR3 runs 17 residues. The germline gives CDR1 SEHNR, CDR2 FQNEAQ (reference sequence). CDR3 residues: CASSHPPQGGIMEGYTF. The CDR3 DNA is TGTGCCAGCAGCCATCCTCCCCAGGGCGGTATTATGGAAGGCTACACCTTC.

The gene calls are TRBV4-1 and TRBJ2-5; a possible D gene is TRBD1 (5 bases). The CDR3 runs 13 residues. The germline V gene has CDR1 MGHRA and CDR2 YSYEKL. Trimming left V 0 bases short and J 4 bases short, with 6 bases between. The CDR3 protein is CASSQERGETQYF. For the CDR3, the DNA is TGCGCCAGCAGCCAAGAAAGGGGAGAGACCCAGTACTTC.